What follows is one T cell receptor beta chain and its context. The PCR used 60 Vbeta and 13 Jbeta primers. Produced via immunoSEQ multiplex PCR; TCRdb's table is partial and in-frame only. This table has 150,000 to 160,000 clones, less than 80% appearing once. Per germline, CDR1 SGHRS and CDR2 YFSETQ. V lost 4 bases and J 7 bases, leaving 17 bases between the germline ends. The CDR3 runs to 14 residues. This specimen belongs to a study of cytomegalovirus exposure and HLA in healthy donors. The sequencing input was PBMCs. This chain links TRBV5-1 with TRBJ1-2; maybe TRBD1 (5 bases). This receptor was obtained from a man aged 25 to 40 in good health and CMV-seronegative. Here the CDR3 DNA reads TGCGCCAGCAGCCCCGGAGCCAGGGTGTTTGGCTACACCTTC. As protein: CASSPGARVFGYTF.